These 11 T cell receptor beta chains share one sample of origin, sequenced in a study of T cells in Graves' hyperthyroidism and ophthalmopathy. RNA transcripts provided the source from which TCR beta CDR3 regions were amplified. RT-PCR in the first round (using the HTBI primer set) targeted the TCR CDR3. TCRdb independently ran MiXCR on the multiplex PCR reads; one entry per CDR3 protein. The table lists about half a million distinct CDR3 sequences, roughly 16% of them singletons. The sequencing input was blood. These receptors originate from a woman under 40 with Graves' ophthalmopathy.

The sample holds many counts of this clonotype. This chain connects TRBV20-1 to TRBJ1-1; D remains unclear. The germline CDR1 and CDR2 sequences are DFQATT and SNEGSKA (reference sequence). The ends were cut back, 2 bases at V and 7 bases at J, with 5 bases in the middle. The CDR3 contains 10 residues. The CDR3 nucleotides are TGCAGTGCTAGAACGGATGAAGCTTTCTTT. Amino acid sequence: CSARTDEAFF.

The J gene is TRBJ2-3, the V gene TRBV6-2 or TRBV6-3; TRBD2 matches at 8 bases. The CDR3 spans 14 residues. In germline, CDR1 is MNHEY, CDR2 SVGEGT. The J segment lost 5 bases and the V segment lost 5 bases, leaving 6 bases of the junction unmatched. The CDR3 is CASSGLAGGDTQYF. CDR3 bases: TGTGCCAGCAGTGGGCTTGCGGGAGGAGATACGCAGTATTTT.

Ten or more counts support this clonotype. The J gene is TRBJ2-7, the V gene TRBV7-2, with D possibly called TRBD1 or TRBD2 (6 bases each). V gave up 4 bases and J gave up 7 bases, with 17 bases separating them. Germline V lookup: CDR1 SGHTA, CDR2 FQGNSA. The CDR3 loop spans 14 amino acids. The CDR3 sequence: CASSSTGAVGEQYF. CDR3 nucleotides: TGTGCCAGCAGCTCAACGGGGGCCGTGGGTGAGCAGTACTTC. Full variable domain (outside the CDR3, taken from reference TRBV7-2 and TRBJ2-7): GAGVSQSPSNKVTEKGKDVELRCDPISGHTALYWYRQSLGQGLEFLIYFQGNSAPDKSGLPSDRFSAERTGGSVSTLTIQRTQQEDSAVYLCASSSTGAVGEQYFGPGTRLTVT.

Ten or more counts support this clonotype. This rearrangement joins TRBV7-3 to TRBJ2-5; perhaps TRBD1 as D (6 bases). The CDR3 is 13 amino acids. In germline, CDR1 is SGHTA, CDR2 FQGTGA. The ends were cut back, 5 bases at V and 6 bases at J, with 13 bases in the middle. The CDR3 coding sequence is TGTGCCAGCAGCGCGTCACAGGGAAAGACCCAGTACTTC. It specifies CASSASQGKTQYF.

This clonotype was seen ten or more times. The CDR3 coding sequence is TGTGCCATCAGTGAGTCTGGGGGGGGGAACACTGAAGCTTTCTTT. This encodes CAISESGGGNTEAFF. The chain combines TRBV10-3 with TRBJ1-1, with D perhaps TRBD1 (5 bases). The CDR3 contains 15 residues. Trimming cost V 0 bases and J 1 base, with 9 bases left between them. Germline values: CDR1 ENHRY, CDR2 SYGVKD.

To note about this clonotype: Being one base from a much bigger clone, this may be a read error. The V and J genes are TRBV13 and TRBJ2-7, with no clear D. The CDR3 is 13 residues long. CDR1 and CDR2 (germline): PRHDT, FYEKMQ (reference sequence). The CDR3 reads CAGSQDGPYEQYF. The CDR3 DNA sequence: TGTGCCGGCAGCCAGGATGGGCCATACGAGCAGTACTTC.

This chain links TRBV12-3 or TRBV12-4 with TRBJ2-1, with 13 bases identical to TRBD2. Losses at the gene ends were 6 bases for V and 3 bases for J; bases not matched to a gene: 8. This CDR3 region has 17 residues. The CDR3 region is CASSVGLAGAVYNEQFF. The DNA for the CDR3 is TGTGCCAGCAGCGTAGGACTAGCGGGAGCGGTCTACAATGAGCAGTTCTTC.

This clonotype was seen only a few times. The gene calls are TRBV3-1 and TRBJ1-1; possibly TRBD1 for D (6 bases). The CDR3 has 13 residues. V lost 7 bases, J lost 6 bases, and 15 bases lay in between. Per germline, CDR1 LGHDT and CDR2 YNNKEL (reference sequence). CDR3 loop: CASNLPGTSEAFF. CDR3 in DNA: TGTGCCAGCAATCTTCCCGGGACATCTGAAGCTTTCTTT.

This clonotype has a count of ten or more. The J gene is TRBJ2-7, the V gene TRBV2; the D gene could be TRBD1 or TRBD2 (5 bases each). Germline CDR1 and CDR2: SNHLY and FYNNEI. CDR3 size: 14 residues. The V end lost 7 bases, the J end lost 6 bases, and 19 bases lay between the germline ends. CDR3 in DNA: TGTGCCAGCACCCAAGCGCCCGGGACCAGCGAGCAGTACTTC. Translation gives CASTQAPGTSEQYF.

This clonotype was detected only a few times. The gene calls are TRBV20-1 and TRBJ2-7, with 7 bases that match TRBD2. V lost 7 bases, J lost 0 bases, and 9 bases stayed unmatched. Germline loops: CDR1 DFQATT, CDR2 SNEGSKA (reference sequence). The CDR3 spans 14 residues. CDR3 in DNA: TGCAGTGTGGGGGGGACGTTGAGCTCCTACGAGCAGTACTTC. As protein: CSVGGTLSSYEQYF.

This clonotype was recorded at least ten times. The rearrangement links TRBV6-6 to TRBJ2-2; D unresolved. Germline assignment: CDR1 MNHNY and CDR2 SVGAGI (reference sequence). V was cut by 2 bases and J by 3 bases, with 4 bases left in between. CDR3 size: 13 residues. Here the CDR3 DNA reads TGTGCCAGCAGTTACAGGGACACCGGGGAGCTGTTTTTT. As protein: CASSYRDTGELFF.